Listed below are T cell receptor beta chains from one sample, sequenced in a study of early T cells in non-severe SARS-CoV-2 infection. MiXCR, run by TCRdb on the 5' RACE reads, gives a single entry per CDR3 protein. The repertoire consists of about 32,000 distinct CDR3 sequences, with about 5.2% occurring once and the leading ten covering 3.5%. Sequenced: whole blood. The receptors derive from an adult who was a healthcare worker with PCR-confirmed SARS-CoV-2 infection or an uninfected control (not recorded which). Both conserved end residues are part of each CDR3. Fields, in order: J gene, V gene, D gene, CDR3 length, clone size, CDR3 protein, CDR3 DNA. D genes are given only for firm matches. Only some rows state a clone size, as once, few, many or a class for expanded clones.

j_call: TRBJ2-1
v_call: TRBV6-2/TRBV6-3
d_call: .
cdr3_length: 15
clone_size: many
cdr3_aa: CASSKNRGPAPEQFF
cdr3_nt: TGTGCCAGCAGTAAAAACCGAGGCCCGGCTCCTGAGCAGTTCTTC

j_call: TRBJ2-5
v_call: TRBV12-3/TRBV12-4
d_call: .
cdr3_length: 14
clone_size: .
cdr3_aa: CASSRDKAGETQYF
cdr3_nt: TGTGCCAGCAGCCGGGACAAAGCTGGGGAGACCCAGTACTTC

j_call: TRBJ2-7
v_call: TRBV20-1
d_call: TRBD1
cdr3_length: 15
clone_size: many
cdr3_aa: CSARAPTGDIYEQYF
cdr3_nt: TGCAGTGCTAGAGCGCCAACAGGGGATATCTACGAGCAGTACTTC

j_call: TRBJ1-1
v_call: TRBV5-4
d_call: .
cdr3_length: 14
clone_size: .
cdr3_aa: CASSLSLVNTEAFF
cdr3_nt: TGTGCCAGCAGCTTGAGCCTGGTAAACACTGAAGCTTTCTTT

j_call: TRBJ2-3
v_call: TRBV6-2/TRBV6-3
d_call: .
cdr3_length: 14
clone_size: few
cdr3_aa: CASSYRDVTDTQYF
cdr3_nt: TGTGCCAGCAGTTACCGGGATGTCACAGATACGCAGTATTTT

j_call: TRBJ1-2
v_call: TRBV2
d_call: .
cdr3_length: 13
clone_size: many
cdr3_aa: CASSVLITQGYTF
cdr3_nt: TGTGCCAGCAGTGTCTTAATAACCCAGGGCTACACCTTC

j_call: TRBJ2-7
v_call: TRBV6-5
d_call: .
cdr3_length: 14
clone_size: .
cdr3_aa: CASSYSPPDDEQYF
cdr3_nt: TGTGCCAGCAGTTACTCGCCCCCCGACGACGAGCAGTACTTC

j_call: TRBJ1-5
v_call: TRBV11-2
d_call: .
cdr3_length: 14
clone_size: .
cdr3_aa: CASSSRQGGQPQHF
cdr3_nt: TGTGCCAGCAGCTCTAGGCAGGGAGGCCAGCCCCAGCATTTT

j_call: TRBJ2-5
v_call: TRBV5-1
d_call: .
cdr3_length: 15
clone_size: many
cdr3_aa: CASTLRPSTQETQYF
cdr3_nt: TGCGCCAGCACCCTTAGGCCTTCGACCCAAGAGACCCAGTACTTC

j_call: TRBJ2-1
v_call: TRBV7-2
d_call: .
cdr3_length: 12
clone_size: .
cdr3_aa: CASRLTVGEQFF
cdr3_nt: TGTGCCAGCAGATTGACTGTCGGTGAGCAGTTCTTC

j_call: TRBJ2-1
v_call: TRBV27
d_call: TRBD2
cdr3_length: 16
clone_size: many
cdr3_aa: CASSTGRLAGDNEQFF
cdr3_nt: TGTGCCAGCAGTACCGGACGACTAGCGGGAGACAATGAGCAGTTCTTC

j_call: TRBJ2-2
v_call: TRBV9
d_call: TRBD2
cdr3_length: 15
clone_size: few
cdr3_aa: CASSPAGGPTGELFF
cdr3_nt: TGTGCCAGCAGCCCCGCGGGAGGGCCGACCGGGGAGCTGTTTTTT

j_call: TRBJ2-1
v_call: TRBV18
d_call: .
cdr3_length: 13
clone_size: few
cdr3_aa: CASSPWGDNEQFF
cdr3_nt: TGTGCCAGCTCACCTTGGGGGGACAATGAGCAGTTCTTC

j_call: TRBJ2-7
v_call: TRBV5-1
d_call: .
cdr3_length: 14
clone_size: .
cdr3_aa: CASSTRGLNEAQYF
cdr3_nt: TGCGCCAGCAGCACCCGGGGTCTAAACGAAGCGCAGTACTTC

j_call: TRBJ2-3
v_call: TRBV7-2
d_call: .
cdr3_length: 17
clone_size: .
cdr3_aa: CASSQSAVSHRTDTQYF
cdr3_nt: TGTGCCAGCAGCCAATCCGCCGTTTCCCACCGCACAGATACGCAGTATTTT

j_call: TRBJ2-2
v_call: TRBV7-8
d_call: .
cdr3_length: 13
clone_size: many
cdr3_aa: CASSFVGTGELFF
cdr3_nt: TGTGCCAGCAGTTTTGTGGGCACCGGGGAGCTGTTTTTT

j_call: TRBJ1-1
v_call: TRBV5-1
d_call: .
cdr3_length: 13
clone_size: many
cdr3_aa: CASTPHENTEAFF
cdr3_nt: TGCGCCAGCACGCCCCACGAGAACACTGAAGCTTTCTTT

j_call: TRBJ2-2
v_call: TRBV11-2
d_call: .
cdr3_length: 14
clone_size: many
cdr3_aa: CASNPIRVAGELFF
cdr3_nt: TGTGCCAGCAATCCAATCAGGGTCGCCGGGGAGCTGTTTTTT

j_call: TRBJ2-3
v_call: TRBV10-2
d_call: .
cdr3_length: 15
clone_size: few
cdr3_aa: CASSEGWERTDTQYF
cdr3_nt: TGCGCCAGCAGTGAGGGGTGGGAGAGGACAGATACGCAGTATTTT

j_call: TRBJ2-4
v_call: TRBV20-1
d_call: TRBD2
cdr3_length: 14
clone_size: many
cdr3_aa: CSAEKSGSSNIQYF
cdr3_nt: TGCAGTGCTGAGAAGAGCGGGAGTTCAAACATTCAGTACTTC

j_call: TRBJ2-1
v_call: TRBV19
d_call: .
cdr3_length: 13
clone_size: many
cdr3_aa: CASSRGTHNEQFF
cdr3_nt: TGTGCCAGCAGTAGGGGGACCCACAATGAGCAGTTCTTC

j_call: TRBJ2-5
v_call: TRBV20-1
d_call: .
cdr3_length: 10
clone_size: many
cdr3_aa: CSALGGTQYF
cdr3_nt: TGCAGTGCCCTGGGGGGGACCCAGTACTTC

j_call: TRBJ2-7
v_call: TRBV9
d_call: TRBD2
cdr3_length: 17
clone_size: many
cdr3_aa: CASSVVAGGREKYEQYF
cdr3_nt: TGTGCCAGCAGCGTAGTGGCGGGAGGTAGAGAAAAATACGAGCAGTACTTC

j_call: TRBJ1-1
v_call: TRBV12-3/TRBV12-4
d_call: TRBD1
cdr3_length: 14
clone_size: .
cdr3_aa: CASRIQGVNTEAFF
cdr3_nt: TGTGCCAGCAGGATACAGGGGGTAAACACTGAAGCTTTCTTT

j_call: TRBJ2-7
v_call: TRBV28
d_call: .
cdr3_length: 17
clone_size: .
cdr3_aa: CASSLAGWNGQAYEQYF
cdr3_nt: TGTGCCAGCAGTTTAGCGGGGTGGAACGGACAGGCCTACGAGCAGTACTTC

j_call: TRBJ1-2
v_call: TRBV18
d_call: TRBD1
cdr3_length: 11
clone_size: many
cdr3_aa: CASTGTDIRTF
cdr3_nt: TGTGCCAGCACCGGGACAGACATTCGCACCTTC

j_call: TRBJ2-5
v_call: TRBV7-9
d_call: .
cdr3_length: 13
clone_size: .
cdr3_aa: CASSPRGPETQYF
cdr3_nt: TGTGCCAGCAGCCCACGGGGGCCGGAGACCCAGTACTTC

j_call: TRBJ2-7
v_call: TRBV27
d_call: .
cdr3_length: 16
clone_size: .
cdr3_aa: CASGAISLANRYEQYF
cdr3_nt: TGTGCCAGCGGTGCGATATCGCTAGCGAATCGATACGAGCAGTACTTC

j_call: TRBJ2-1
v_call: TRBV14
d_call: TRBD2
cdr3_length: 17
clone_size: many
cdr3_aa: CASSQGTSGSQYNEQFF
cdr3_nt: TGTGCCAGCAGCCAAGGGACTAGCGGGAGTCAGTACAATGAGCAGTTCTTC

j_call: TRBJ2-3
v_call: TRBV20-1
d_call: .
cdr3_length: 14
clone_size: few
cdr3_aa: CSASGLASTDTQYF
cdr3_nt: TGCAGTGCTAGTGGTCTAGCGAGCACAGATACGCAGTATTTT

j_call: TRBJ1-4
v_call: TRBV6-6
d_call: .
cdr3_length: 16
clone_size: many
cdr3_aa: CASSYFRSATNEKLFF
cdr3_nt: TGTGCCAGCAGTTATTTCCGGAGTGCAACTAATGAAAAACTGTTTTTT

j_call: TRBJ2-1
v_call: TRBV29-1
d_call: .
cdr3_length: 13
clone_size: many
cdr3_aa: CSVDRGAGNEQFF
cdr3_nt: TGCAGCGTTGACAGGGGAGCTGGCAATGAGCAGTTCTTC

j_call: TRBJ2-3
v_call: TRBV5-1
d_call: .
cdr3_length: 18
clone_size: .
cdr3_aa: CASSLYPSGTPSTDTQYF
cdr3_nt: TGCGCCAGCAGCTTGTATCCTTCCGGGACTCCCAGCACAGATACGCAGTATTTT

j_call: TRBJ2-7
v_call: TRBV4-3
d_call: TRBD2
cdr3_length: 15
clone_size: .
cdr3_aa: CASSQALAGPYEQYF
cdr3_nt: TGCGCCAGCAGCCAAGCCCTAGCGGGGCCCTACGAGCAGTACTTC

j_call: TRBJ2-1
v_call: TRBV19
d_call: TRBD2
cdr3_length: 15
clone_size: .
cdr3_aa: CASSTQAGGGHEQFF
cdr3_nt: TGTGCCAGTAGTACTCAAGCGGGAGGTGGGCATGAGCAGTTCTTC

j_call: TRBJ2-3
v_call: TRBV20-1
d_call: .
cdr3_length: 15
clone_size: few
cdr3_aa: CSASGYLASTDTQYF
cdr3_nt: TGCAGTGCTAGTGGGTACTTGGCTAGCACAGATACGCAGTATTTT

j_call: TRBJ2-5
v_call: TRBV18
d_call: TRBD1
cdr3_length: 14
clone_size: few
cdr3_aa: CASSPSEDRGLQYF
cdr3_nt: TGTGCCAGCTCACCCTCCGAGGACAGGGGTCTGCAGTACTTC

j_call: TRBJ2-3
v_call: TRBV5-4
d_call: .
cdr3_length: 14
clone_size: few
cdr3_aa: CASSLLTGTDTQYF
cdr3_nt: TGTGCCAGCAGCTTGTTGACAGGCACAGATACGCAGTATTTT

j_call: TRBJ2-1
v_call: TRBV27
d_call: TRBD2
cdr3_length: 16
clone_size: few
cdr3_aa: CASRVLASGSNNEQFF
cdr3_nt: TGTGCCAGCCGTGTATTGGCTAGCGGGAGCAACAATGAGCAGTTCTTC

j_call: TRBJ1-2
v_call: TRBV10-3
d_call: .
cdr3_length: 12
clone_size: few
cdr3_aa: CAISEVASGYTF
cdr3_nt: TGTGCCATCAGTGAAGTGGCGTCTGGCTACACCTTC

j_call: TRBJ2-7
v_call: TRBV3-1
d_call: .
cdr3_length: 15
clone_size: few
cdr3_aa: CASSQAGTATYEQYF
cdr3_nt: TGTGCCAGCAGCCAAGCGGGGACTGCAACCTACGAGCAGTACTTC

j_call: TRBJ2-1
v_call: TRBV7-6
d_call: .
cdr3_length: 16
clone_size: many
cdr3_aa: CASSSGPGRTYNEQFF
cdr3_nt: TGTGCCAGCAGCTCAGGTCCGGGACGGACCTACAATGAGCAGTTCTTC

j_call: TRBJ2-5
v_call: TRBV6-5
d_call: TRBD2
cdr3_length: 16
clone_size: many
cdr3_aa: CASSYSGLAGSGTQYF
cdr3_nt: TGTGCCAGCAGTTACTCCGGACTAGCGGGGTCGGGGACCCAGTACTTC

j_call: TRBJ2-5
v_call: TRBV24-1
d_call: .
cdr3_length: 14
clone_size: many
cdr3_aa: CATSEGGISETQYF
cdr3_nt: TGTGCCACCAGTGAAGGCGGGATATCAGAGACCCAGTACTTC

j_call: TRBJ1-1
v_call: TRBV28
d_call: TRBD1
cdr3_length: 13
clone_size: .
cdr3_aa: CASQGGMNTEAFF
cdr3_nt: TGTGCCAGCCAGGGGGGGATGAACACTGAAGCTTTCTTT

j_call: TRBJ1-2
v_call: TRBV12-3/TRBV12-4
d_call: .
cdr3_length: 12
clone_size: .
cdr3_aa: CASSRDNYGYTF
cdr3_nt: TGTGCCAGCAGTCGGGACAACTATGGCTACACCTTC

j_call: TRBJ2-7
v_call: TRBV20-1
d_call: .
cdr3_length: 13
clone_size: .
cdr3_aa: CSAREHGPEWQYF
cdr3_nt: TGCAGTGCTAGAGAGCACGGCCCAGAGTGGCAGTACTTC

j_call: TRBJ1-3
v_call: TRBV6-5
d_call: .
cdr3_length: 14
clone_size: many
cdr3_aa: CASTPDISGNTIYF
cdr3_nt: TGTGCCAGCACTCCGGACATCTCTGGAAACACCATATATTTT

j_call: TRBJ2-4
v_call: TRBV5-4
d_call: .
cdr3_length: 12
clone_size: .
cdr3_aa: CASSGAKNIQYF
cdr3_nt: TGTGCCAGCAGCGGAGCCAAAAACATTCAGTACTTC

j_call: TRBJ1-6
v_call: TRBV28
d_call: TRBD1
cdr3_length: 15
clone_size: few
cdr3_aa: CASSLTGTGHSPLHF
cdr3_nt: TGTGCCAGCAGTTTAACCGGGACAGGACATTCACCCCTCCACTTT

j_call: TRBJ1-1
v_call: TRBV6-2/TRBV6-3
d_call: TRBD1
cdr3_length: 13
clone_size: many
cdr3_aa: CASSWGQLYEAFF
cdr3_nt: TGTGCCAGCAGTTGGGGACAGCTATACGAAGCTTTCTTT

j_call: TRBJ2-2
v_call: TRBV7-3
d_call: .
cdr3_length: 15
clone_size: many
cdr3_aa: CASSSYREEAGELFF
cdr3_nt: TGTGCCAGCAGCTCATACAGGGAGGAAGCCGGGGAGCTGTTTTTT

j_call: TRBJ2-3
v_call: TRBV2
d_call: TRBD2
cdr3_length: 15
clone_size: many
cdr3_aa: CASSPTSGATDTQYF
cdr3_nt: TGTGCCAGCAGTCCTACTAGCGGGGCCACAGATACGCAGTATTTT